This TCR beta chain is from a study of T cell responses to AZD1222 COVID-19 vaccine. Study-wide background: Second-dose groups at about 4 or about 12 weeks were pooled. Study-wide points: White British people made up most donors, females outnumbered males, and clonal diversity was possibly underestimated. Close to half of spike-specific TCRs reportedly recognize unmutated variant regions. None of the repertoires were sampled until the peak T cell response had passed.

Germline V gene sequence: CDR1 WSHSY, CDR2 SAAADI. Trimming took 6 bases from V and 0 from J, leaving 15 bases between them. CDR3 length: 15 amino acids. Details on this clone: Its specificity is unknown.

The table came from immunoSEQ multiplex PCR; TCRdb's copy has only in-frame clones and leaves some out. This sample has some 170,000 clones; 85% to 90% occur once, and the top ten carry 1.6%. The clonotype was recovered from an adult in good health. The material sequenced was peripheral blood, taken on day 0 of AZD1222 vaccination. The V call is TRBV10-2, the J call TRBJ2-7; D may be TRBD2 (5 bases). This CDR3 reads CASRKAVGVSYEQYF. CDR3 nucleotide sequence: TGCGCCAGCAGAAAGGCGGTGGGAGTCTCCTACGAGCAGTACTTC.